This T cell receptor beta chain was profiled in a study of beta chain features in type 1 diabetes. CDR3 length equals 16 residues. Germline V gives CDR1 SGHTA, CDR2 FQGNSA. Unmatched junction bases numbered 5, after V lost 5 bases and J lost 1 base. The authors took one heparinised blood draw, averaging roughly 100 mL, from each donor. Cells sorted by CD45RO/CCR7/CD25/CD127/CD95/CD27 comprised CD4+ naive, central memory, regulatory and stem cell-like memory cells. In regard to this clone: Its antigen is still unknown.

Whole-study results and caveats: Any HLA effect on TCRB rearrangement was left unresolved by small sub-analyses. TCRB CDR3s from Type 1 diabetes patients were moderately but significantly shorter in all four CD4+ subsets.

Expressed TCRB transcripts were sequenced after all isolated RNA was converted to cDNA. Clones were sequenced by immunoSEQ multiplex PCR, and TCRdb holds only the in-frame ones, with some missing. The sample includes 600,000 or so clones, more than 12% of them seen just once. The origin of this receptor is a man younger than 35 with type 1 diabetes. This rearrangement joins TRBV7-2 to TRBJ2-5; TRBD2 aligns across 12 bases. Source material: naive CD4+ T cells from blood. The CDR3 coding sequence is TGTGCCAGCAGCAATCCGGGACTAGCGGGCCAAGAGACCCAGTACTTC. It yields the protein CASSNPGLAGQETQYF.